A selection of T cell receptor beta chains follows, all from one sample in a study of graft-versus-host responses after intestinal transplantation. Here immunoSEQ multiplex PCR was the method, and the copy in TCRdb shows in-frame clones only, minus some. The table includes around 26,000 clones, around 94% detected once. This material consisted of PBMCs, taken 156 days after intestinal transplant. The receptors were gathered from a human patient who received an intestinal transplant, so some T cells may come from the graft donor. CDR3s leave out the opening cysteine and the closing phenylalanine or tryptophan. Each record gives: V gene, clone size, J gene, CDR3 protein. Clone size is given for some rows only: seen once, a few or many times, or a class if the clone is expanded.

TRBV12-5	NA	TRBJ2-7	ASGLGTGALTYEQY
TRBV27	NA	TRBJ1-1	ASSVTRGGKEAF
TRBV10-2	once	TRBJ2-1	ASRPTSSGTANEQF
TRBV4-3	NA	TRBJ2-7	ASSQVQAGAYEQY
TRBV7-9	NA	TRBJ2-5	ASSTRLEETQY
TRBV7-3	NA	TRBJ2-3	ASSPRLAGGLDTQY
TRBV21-1	NA	TRBJ2-7	ASRAGDYEQY
TRBV18	NA	TRBJ2-1	ASSPPWGFGEQF
TRBV4-1	NA	TRBJ1-6	ASSPRDLNSPLH
TRBV7-6	NA	TRBJ2-1	ASSLVGAGGPLYNEQF
TRBV30	once	TRBJ2-6	AWSLSALSGANVLT
TRBV6-5	NA	TRBJ1-2	ASSFRQGKGYT
TRBV2	NA	TRBJ2-7	ASSVGTGVYEQY
TRBV18	few	TRBJ1-4	ASQTGLREKLF
TRBV4-3	NA	TRBJ1-1	ASSPSVGSNTEAF
TRBV19	NA	TRBJ1-1	ASSMWWGLNTEAF
TRBV4-1	NA	TRBJ2-7	ASSQVQRTSGALYEQY
TRBV19	NA	TRBJ2-7	ASSPPGGLYEQY
TRBV18	NA	TRBJ2-3	ASSPPGGRSSTDTQY
TRBV28	NA	TRBJ2-7	ASSPQGAGYEQY
TRBV6-6	once	TRBJ2-7	ASSGRRADLYEQY
TRBV30	NA	TRBJ1-3	AYQTGNTIY
TRBV6-1	NA	TRBJ1-3	ASSAPGQVVGNTIY
TRBV7-2	NA	TRBJ1-1	ASSPHRGPMNTEAF
TRBV5-6	NA	TRBJ2-7	ASSLGVSPYEQY
TRBV7-9	NA	TRBJ1-2	ASSNFLSQGASNYGYT
TRBV30	NA	TRBJ2-2	AWSDSPTGELF
TRBV27	NA	TRBJ2-2	ASSYTGWELF
TRBV11-1	NA	TRBJ2-7	ASSLGAGDLYEQY
TRBV7-3	NA	TRBJ2-2	ASSIGGMNTGELF
TRBV30	NA	TRBJ1-2	AWKSGVGYT
TRBV4-3	NA	TRBJ1-3	ASSQDRAWAFSGNTIY
TRBV6-1	NA	TRBJ2-2	ASSMGTSHTGELF
TRBV2	NA	TRBJ2-4	ASSADSRARNIQY
TRBV19	once	TRBJ2-7	ASSFVVGTAYEQY
TRBV30	NA	TRBJ1-3	AWSVGVSGNNIY
TRBV5-8	NA	TRBJ1-2	ASSFVGSHYGYT